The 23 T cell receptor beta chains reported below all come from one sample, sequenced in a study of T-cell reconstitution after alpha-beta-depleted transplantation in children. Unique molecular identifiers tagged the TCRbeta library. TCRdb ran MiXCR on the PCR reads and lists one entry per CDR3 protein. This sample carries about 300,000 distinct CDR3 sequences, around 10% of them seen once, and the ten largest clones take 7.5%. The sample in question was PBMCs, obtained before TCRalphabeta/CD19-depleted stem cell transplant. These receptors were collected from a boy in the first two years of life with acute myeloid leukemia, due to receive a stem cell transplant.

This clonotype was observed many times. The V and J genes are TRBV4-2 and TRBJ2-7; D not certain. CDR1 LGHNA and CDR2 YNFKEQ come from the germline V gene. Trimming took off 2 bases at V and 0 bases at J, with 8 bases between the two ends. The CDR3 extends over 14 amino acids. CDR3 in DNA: TGTGCCAGCAGCCAACCTGACTTCTCCTACGAGCAGTACTTC. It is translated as CASSQPDFSYEQYF.

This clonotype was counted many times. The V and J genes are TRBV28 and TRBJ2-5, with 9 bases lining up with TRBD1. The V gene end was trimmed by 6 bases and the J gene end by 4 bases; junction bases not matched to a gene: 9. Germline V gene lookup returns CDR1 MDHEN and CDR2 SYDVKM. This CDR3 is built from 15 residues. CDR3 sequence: CASSTGQGRGETQYF. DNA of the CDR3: TGTGCCAGCAGCACCGGACAGGGGAGAGGAGAGACCCAGTACTTC.

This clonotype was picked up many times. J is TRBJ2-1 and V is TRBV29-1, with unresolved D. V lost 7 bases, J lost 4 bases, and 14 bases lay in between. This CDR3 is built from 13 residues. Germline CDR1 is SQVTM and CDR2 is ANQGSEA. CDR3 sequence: CSASAGPYNEQFF. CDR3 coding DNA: TGCAGCGCCTCTGCTGGGCCTTACAATGAGCAGTTCTTC.

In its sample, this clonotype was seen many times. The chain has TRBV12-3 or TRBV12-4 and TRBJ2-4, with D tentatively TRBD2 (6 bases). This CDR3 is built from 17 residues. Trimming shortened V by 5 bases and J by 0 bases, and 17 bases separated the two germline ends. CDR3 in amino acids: CASSLSFRGVAKNIQYF. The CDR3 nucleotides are TGTGCCAGCAGTCTAAGCTTCCGCGGGGTAGCCAAAAACATTCAGTACTTC.

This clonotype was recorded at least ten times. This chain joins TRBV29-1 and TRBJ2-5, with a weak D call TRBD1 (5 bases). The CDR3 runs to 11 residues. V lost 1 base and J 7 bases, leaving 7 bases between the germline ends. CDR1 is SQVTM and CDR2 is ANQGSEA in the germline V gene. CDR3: CSVEAQGTQYF. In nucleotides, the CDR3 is TGCAGCGTTGAAGCTCAGGGGACCCAGTACTTC.

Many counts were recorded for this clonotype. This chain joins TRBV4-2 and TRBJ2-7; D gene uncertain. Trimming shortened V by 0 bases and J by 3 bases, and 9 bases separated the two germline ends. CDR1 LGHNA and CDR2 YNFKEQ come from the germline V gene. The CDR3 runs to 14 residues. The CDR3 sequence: CASSQDYSSYEQYF. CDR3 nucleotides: TGTGCCAGCAGCCAAGATTATAGTAGCTACGAGCAGTACTTC.

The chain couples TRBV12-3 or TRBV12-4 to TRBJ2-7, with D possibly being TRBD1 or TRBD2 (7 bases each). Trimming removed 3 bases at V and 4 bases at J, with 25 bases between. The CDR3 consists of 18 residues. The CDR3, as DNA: TGTGCCAGCAGTTTGCCCAGGGGGGGGGGGCGATCCCGATACGAGCAGTACTTC. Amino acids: CASSLPRGGGRSRYEQYF.

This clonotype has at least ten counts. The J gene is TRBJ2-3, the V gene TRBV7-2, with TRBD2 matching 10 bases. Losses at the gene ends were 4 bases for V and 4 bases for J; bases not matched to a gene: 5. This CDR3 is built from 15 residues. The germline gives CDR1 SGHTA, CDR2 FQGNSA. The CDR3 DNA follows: TGTGCCAGCAGCTCTTTAGCGGGAGGAGCAGATACGCAGTATTTT. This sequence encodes CASSSLAGGADTQYF.

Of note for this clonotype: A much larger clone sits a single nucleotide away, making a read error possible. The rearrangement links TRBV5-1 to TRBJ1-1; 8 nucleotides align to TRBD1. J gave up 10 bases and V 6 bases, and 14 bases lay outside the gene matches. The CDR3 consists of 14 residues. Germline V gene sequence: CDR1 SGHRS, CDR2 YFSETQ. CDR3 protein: CASTAGQGGPGAFF. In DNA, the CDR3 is TGCGCCAGCACTGCCGGACAGGGAGGGCCTGGAGCTTTCTTT.

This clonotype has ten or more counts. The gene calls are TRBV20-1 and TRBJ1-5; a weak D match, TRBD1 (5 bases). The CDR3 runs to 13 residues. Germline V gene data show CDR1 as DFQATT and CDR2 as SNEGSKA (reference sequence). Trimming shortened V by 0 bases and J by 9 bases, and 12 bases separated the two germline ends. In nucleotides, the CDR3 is TGCAGTGCTAGAGATGGGGGGGTCCCGCCCCAGCATTTT. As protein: CSARDGGVPPQHF.

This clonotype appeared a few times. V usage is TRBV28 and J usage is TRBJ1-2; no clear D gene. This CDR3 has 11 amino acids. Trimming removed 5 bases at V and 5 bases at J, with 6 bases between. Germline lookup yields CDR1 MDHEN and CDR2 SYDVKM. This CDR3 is CASSSWYGYTF. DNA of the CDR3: TGTGCCAGCAGTAGCTGGTATGGCTACACCTTC.

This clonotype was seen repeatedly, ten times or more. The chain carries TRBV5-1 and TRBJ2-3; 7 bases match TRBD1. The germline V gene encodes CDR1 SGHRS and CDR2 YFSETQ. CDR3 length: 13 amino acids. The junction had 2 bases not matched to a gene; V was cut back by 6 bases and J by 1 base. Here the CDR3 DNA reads TGCGCCAGCACCGACAGGGGCACAGATACGCAGTATTTT. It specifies CASTDRGTDTQYF.

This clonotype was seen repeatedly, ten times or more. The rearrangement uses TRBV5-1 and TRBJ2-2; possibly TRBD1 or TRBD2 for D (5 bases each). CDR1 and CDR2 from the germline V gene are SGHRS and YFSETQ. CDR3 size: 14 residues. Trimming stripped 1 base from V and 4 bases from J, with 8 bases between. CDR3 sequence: CASSLNGGTGELFF. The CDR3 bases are TGCGCCAGCAGCTTGAATGGGGGCACCGGGGAGCTGTTTTTT.

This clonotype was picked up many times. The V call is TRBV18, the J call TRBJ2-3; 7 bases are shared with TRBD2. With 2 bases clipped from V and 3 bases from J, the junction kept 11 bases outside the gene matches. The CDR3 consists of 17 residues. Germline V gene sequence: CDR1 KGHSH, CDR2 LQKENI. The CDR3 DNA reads TGTGCCAGCTCACCAAGCACTGCGGGAGTGGGAACAGATACGCAGTATTTT. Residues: CASSPSTAGVGTDTQYF. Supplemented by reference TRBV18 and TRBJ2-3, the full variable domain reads NAGVMQNPRHLVRRRGQEARLRCSPMKGHSHVYWYRQLPEEGLKFMVYLQKENIIDESGMPKERFSAEFPKEGPSILRIQQVVRGDSAAYFCASSPSTAGVGTDTQYFGPGTRLTVL.

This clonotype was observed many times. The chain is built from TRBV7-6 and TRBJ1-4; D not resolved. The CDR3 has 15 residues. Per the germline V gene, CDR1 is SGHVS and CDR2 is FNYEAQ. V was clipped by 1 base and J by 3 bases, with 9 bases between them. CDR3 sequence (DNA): TGTGCCAGCAGCTTAGATCTGGGCCCTAATGAAAAACTGTTTTTT. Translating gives CASSLDLGPNEKLFF. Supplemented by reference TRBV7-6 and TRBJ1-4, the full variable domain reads GAGVSQSPRYKVTKRGQDVALRCDPISGHVSLYWYRQALGQGPEFLTYFNYEAQQDKSGLPNDRFSAERPEGSISTLTIQRTEQRDSAMYRCASSLDLGPNEKLFFGSGTQLSVL.

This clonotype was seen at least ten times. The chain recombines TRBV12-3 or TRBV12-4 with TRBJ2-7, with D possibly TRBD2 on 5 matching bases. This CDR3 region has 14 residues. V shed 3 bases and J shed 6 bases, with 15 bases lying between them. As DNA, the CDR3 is TGTGCCAGCAGTTTCCGGGGAAAAGGGCCCGAGCAGTACTTC. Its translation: CASSFRGKGPEQYF.

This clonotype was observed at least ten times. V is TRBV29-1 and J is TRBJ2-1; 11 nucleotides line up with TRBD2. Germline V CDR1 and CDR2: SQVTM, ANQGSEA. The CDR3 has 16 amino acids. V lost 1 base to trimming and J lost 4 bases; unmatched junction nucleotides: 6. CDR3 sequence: CSVEGLAGGLYNEQFF. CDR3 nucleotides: TGCAGCGTTGAAGGCCTAGCGGGGGGCTTATACAATGAGCAGTTCTTC.

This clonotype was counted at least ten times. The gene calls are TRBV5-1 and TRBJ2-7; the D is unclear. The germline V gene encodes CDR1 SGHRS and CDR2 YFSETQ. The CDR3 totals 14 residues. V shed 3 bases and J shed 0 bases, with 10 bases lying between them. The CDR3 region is CASSSHYASYEQYF. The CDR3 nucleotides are TGCGCCAGCAGCTCCCATTATGCCTCCTACGAGCAGTACTTC.

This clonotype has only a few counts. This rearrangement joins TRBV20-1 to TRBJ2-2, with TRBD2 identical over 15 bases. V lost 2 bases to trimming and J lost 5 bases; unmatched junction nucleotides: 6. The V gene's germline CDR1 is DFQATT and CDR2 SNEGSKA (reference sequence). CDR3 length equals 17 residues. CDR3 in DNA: TGCAGTGCTAGAAGGACTAGCGGGGGGGCCGCGACCGGGGAGCTGTTTTTT. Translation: CSARRTSGGAATGELFF.

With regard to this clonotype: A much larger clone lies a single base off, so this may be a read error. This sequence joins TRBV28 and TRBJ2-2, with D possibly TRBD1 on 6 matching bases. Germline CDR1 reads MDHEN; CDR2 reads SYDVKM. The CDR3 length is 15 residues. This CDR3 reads CASSFRGRDTGELIF. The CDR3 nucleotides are TGTGCCAGCAGTTTCAGGGGCAGGGACACCGGGGAGCTGATTTTT.

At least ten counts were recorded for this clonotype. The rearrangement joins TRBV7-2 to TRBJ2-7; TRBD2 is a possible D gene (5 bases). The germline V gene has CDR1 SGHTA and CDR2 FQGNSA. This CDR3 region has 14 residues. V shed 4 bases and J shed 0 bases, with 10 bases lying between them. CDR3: CASSSDYISYEQYF. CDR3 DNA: TGTGCCAGCAGCTCTGACTACATCTCCTACGAGCAGTACTTC.

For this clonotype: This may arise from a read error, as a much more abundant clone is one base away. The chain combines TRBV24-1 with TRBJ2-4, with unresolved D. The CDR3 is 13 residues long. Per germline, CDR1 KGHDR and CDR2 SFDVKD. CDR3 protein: CATSDRRKNIQNF. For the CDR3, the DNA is TGTGCCACCAGTGACAGGAGAAAAAACATTCAGAACTTC.

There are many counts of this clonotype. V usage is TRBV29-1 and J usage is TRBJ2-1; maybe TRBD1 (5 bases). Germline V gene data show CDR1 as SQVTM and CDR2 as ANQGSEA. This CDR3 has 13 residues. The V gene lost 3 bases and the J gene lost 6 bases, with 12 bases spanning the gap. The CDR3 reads CSVDLQGVNEQFF. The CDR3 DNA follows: TGCAGCGTTGATCTTCAAGGGGTCAATGAGCAGTTCTTC.